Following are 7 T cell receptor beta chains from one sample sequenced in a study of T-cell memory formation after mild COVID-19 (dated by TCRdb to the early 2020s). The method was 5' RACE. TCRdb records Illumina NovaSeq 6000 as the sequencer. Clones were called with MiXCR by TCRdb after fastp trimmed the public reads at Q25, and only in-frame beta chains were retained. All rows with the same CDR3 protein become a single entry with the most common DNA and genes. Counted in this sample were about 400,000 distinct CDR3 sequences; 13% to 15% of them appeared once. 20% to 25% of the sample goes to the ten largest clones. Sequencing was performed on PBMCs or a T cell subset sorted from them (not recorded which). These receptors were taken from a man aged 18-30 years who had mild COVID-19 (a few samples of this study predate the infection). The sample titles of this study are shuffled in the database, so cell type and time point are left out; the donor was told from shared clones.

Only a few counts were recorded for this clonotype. CDR3 residues: CASSPRMGSYSNQPQHF. The CDR3 region has the DNA TGTGCCAGCAGTCCCCGGATGGGGAGCTATAGCAATCAGCCCCAGCATTTT. V usage is TRBV6-5 and J usage is TRBJ1-5; no firm D call. V lost 5 bases, J lost 0 bases, and 17 bases lay in between. CDR1 and CDR2 from the germline V gene are MNHEY and SVGAGI. The length of the CDR3 is 17 residues.

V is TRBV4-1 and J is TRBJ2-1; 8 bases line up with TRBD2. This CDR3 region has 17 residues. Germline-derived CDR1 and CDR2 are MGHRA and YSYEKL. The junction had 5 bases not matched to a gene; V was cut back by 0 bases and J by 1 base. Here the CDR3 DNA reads TGCGCCAGCAGCCAAGAAGGCGGGGGGTGGTCCTACAATGAGCAGTTCTTC. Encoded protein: CASSQEGGGWSYNEQFF.

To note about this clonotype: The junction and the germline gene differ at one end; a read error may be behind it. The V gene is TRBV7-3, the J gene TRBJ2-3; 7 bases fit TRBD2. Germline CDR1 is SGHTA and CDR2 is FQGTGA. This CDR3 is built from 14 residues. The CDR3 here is CSSSRGLVPDTQYF. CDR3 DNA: TGTTCCAGCAGTCGAGGACTAGTCCCAGATACGCAGTATTTT.

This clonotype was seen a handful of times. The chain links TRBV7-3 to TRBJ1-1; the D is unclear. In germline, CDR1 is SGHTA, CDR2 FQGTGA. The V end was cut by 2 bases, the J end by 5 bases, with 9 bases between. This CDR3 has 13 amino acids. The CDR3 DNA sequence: TGTGCCAGCAGCTTATCTAGTCGTACTGAAGCTTTCTTT. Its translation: CASSLSSRTEAFF.

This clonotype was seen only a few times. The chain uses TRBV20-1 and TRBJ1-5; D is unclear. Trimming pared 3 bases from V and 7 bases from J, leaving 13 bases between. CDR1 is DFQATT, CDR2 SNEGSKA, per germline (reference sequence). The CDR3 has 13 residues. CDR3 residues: CSASRPDSQPQHF. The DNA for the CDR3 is TGCAGTGCTAGCCGACCCGACTCCCAGCCCCAGCATTTT.

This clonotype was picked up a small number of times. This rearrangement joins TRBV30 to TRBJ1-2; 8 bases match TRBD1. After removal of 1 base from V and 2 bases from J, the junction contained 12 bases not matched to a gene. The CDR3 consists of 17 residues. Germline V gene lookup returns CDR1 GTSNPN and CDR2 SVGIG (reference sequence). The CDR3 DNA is TGTGCCTGGAGTGCCAAGGCTTTGACAGGGGCGAACTATGGCTACACCTTC. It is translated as CAWSAKALTGANYGYTF.

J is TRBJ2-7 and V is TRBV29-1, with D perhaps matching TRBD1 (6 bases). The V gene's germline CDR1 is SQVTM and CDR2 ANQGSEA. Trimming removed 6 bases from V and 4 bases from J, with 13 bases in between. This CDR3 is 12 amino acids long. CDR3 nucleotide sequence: TGCAGCGTGTTGGGACAACTATACGAGCAGTACTTC. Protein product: CSVLGQLYEQYF.